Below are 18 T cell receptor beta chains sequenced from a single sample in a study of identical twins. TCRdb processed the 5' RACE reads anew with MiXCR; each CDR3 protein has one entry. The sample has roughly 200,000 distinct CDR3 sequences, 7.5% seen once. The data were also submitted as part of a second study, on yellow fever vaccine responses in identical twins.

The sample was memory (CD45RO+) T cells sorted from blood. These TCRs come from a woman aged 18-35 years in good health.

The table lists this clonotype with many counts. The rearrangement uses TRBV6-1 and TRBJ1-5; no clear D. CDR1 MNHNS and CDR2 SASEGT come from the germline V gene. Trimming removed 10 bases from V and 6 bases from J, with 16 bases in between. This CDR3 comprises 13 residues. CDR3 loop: CANSPDLIQPQHF. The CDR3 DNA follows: TGTGCCAACAGCCCGGACCTAATTCAGCCCCAGCATTTT.

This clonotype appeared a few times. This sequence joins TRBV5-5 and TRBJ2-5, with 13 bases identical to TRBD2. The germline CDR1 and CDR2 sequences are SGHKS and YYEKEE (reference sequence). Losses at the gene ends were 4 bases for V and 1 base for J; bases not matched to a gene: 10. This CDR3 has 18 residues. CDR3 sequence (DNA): TGTGCCAGCAGCGGTAACCCGGGACTAGCGGGGATCCAAGAGACCCAGTACTTC. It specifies CASSGNPGLAGIQETQYF.

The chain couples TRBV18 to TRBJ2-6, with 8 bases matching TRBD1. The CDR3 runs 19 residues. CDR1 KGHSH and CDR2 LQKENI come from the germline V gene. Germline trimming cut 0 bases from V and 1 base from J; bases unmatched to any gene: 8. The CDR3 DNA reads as TGTGCCAGCTCACCACCGTTTTCAGGGGGCGTTTCTGGGGCCAACGTCCTGACTTTC. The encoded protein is CASSPPFSGGVSGANVLTF.

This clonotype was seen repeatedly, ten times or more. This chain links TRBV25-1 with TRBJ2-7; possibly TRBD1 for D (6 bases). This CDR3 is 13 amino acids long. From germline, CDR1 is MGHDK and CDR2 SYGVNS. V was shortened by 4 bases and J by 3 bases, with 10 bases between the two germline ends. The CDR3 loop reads CASSVTGFYEQYF. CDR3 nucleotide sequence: TGTGCCAGCAGTGTGACAGGTTTCTACGAGCAGTACTTC.

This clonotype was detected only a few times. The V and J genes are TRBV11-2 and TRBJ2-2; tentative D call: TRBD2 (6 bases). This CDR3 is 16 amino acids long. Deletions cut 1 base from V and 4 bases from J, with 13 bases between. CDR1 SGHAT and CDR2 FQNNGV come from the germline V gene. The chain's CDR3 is CASSLVGGSTTGELFF. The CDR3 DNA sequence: TGTGCCAGCAGCTTAGTTGGGGGGTCCACCACCGGGGAGCTGTTTTTT.

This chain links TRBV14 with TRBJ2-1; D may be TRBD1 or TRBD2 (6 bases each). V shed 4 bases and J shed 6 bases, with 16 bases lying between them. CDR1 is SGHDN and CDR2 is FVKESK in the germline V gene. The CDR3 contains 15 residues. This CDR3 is CASSRGRDILNEQFF. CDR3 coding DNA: TGTGCCAGCAGCCGGGGGCGGGATATACTCAATGAGCAGTTCTTC.

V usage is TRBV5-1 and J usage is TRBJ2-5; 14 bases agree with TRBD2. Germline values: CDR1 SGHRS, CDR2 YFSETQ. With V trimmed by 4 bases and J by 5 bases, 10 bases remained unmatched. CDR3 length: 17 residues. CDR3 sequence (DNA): TGCGCCAGCAGCCCGGGGACTAGCGGGGGTGTGGTGGAGACCCAGTACTTC. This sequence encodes CASSPGTSGGVVETQYF.

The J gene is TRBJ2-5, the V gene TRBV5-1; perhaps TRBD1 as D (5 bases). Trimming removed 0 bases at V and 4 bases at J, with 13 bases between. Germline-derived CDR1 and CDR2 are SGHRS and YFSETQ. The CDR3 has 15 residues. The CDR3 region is CASSLGQPQGETQYF. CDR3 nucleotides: TGCGCCAGCAGCTTGGGACAGCCCCAGGGAGAGACCCAGTACTTC. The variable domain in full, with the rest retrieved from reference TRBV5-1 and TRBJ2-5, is KAGVTQTPRYLIKTRGQQVTLSCSPISGHRSVSWYQQTPGQGLQFLFEYFSETQRNKGNFPGRFSGRQFSNSRSEMNVSTLELGDSALYLCASSLGQPQGETQYFGPGTRLLVL.

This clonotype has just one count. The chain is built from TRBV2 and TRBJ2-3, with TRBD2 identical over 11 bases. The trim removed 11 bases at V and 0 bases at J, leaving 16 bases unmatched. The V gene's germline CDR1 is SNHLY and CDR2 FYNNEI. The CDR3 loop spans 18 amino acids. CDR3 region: CAFSTRRLAGLSTDTQYF. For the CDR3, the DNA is TGTGCCTTCAGCACCCGGAGACTAGCGGGACTCAGCACAGATACGCAGTATTTT.

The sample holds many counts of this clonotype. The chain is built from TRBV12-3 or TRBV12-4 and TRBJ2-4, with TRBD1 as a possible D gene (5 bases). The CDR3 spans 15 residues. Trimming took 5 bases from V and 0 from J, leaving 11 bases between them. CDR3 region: CASSPSTVAKNIQYF. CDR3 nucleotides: TGTGCCAGCAGTCCCTCGACAGTAGCCAAAAACATTCAGTACTTC.

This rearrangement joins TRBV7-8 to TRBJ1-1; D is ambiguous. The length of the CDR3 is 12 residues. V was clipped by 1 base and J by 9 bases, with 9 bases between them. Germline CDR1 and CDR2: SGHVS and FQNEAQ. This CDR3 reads CASSLGVEKAFF. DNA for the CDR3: TGTGCCAGCAGCTTAGGTGTTGAAAAAGCTTTCTTT.

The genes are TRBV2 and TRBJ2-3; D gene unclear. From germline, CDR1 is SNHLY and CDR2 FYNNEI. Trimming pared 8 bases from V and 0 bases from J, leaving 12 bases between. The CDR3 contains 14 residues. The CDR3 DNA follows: TGTGCCAGCGGCGAGACCTCCAGCACAGATACGCAGTATTTT. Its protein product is CASGETSSTDTQYF.

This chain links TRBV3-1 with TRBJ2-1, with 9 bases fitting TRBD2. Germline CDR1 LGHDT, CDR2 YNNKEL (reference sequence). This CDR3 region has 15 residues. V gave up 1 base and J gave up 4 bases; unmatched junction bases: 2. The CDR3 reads CASSQASGTYNEQFF. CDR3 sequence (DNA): TGTGCCAGCAGCCAAGCTAGCGGGACGTACAATGAGCAGTTCTTC.

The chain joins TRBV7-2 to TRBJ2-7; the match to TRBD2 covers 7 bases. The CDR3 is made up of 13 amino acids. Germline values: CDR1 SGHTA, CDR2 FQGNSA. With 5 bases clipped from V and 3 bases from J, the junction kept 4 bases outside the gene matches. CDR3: CASSTQRDYEQYF. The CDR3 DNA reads TGTGCCAGCAGCACTCAGCGGGACTACGAGCAGTACTTC.

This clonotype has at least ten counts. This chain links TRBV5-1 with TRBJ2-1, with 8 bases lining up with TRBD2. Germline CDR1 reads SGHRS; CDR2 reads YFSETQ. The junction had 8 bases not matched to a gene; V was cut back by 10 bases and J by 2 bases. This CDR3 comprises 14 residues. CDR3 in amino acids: CASKLADTYNEQFF. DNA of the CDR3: TGCGCCTCCAAACTAGCGGACACCTACAATGAGCAGTTCTTC.

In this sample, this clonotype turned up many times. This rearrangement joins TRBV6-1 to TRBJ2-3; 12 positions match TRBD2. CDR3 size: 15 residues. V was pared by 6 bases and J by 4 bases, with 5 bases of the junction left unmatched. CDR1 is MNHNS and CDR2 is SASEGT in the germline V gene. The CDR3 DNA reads TGTGCCAGCAGCCAGACTAGCGGGAGTCCAGATACGCAGTATTTT. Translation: CASSQTSGSPDTQYF.

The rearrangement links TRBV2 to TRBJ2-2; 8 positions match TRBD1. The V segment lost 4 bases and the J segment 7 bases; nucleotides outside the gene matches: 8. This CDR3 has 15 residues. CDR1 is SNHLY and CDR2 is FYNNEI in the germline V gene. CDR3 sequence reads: CASSGLGQGDGELFF. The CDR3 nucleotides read TGTGCCAGCAGTGGATTAGGACAGGGCGACGGGGAGCTGTTTTTT.

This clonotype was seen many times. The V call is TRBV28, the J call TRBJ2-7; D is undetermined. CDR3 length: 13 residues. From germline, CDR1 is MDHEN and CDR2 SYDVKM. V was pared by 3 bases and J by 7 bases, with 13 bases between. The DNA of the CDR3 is TGTGCCAGCAGTTTCTCGGACGAGGCTGAGCAGTACTTC. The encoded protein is CASSFSDEAEQYF. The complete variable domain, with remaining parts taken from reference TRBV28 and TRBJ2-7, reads DVKVTQSSRYLVKRTGEKVFLECVQDMDHENMFWYRQDPGLGLRLIYFSYDVKMKEKGDIPEGYSVSREKKERFSLILESASTNQTSMYLCASSFSDEAEQYFGPGTRLTVT.